Included here is one TCR beta chain sequence, with context. As handled by the study authors: It was from reference gene primer amplification that nucleated cell counts were estimated. Clones were read by immunoSEQ multiplex PCR, and TCRdb kept only the in-frame ones, dropping some. D and trimming were read from the DNA, whereas the V and J calls and clone size are those reported in that table. This table has 150,000 to 200,000 clones, more than 75% appearing once. This specimen belongs to a study of blood T cell repertoires in COVID-19. Across the whole study: Donors in the United States, Italy and Spain gave samples during acute or convalescent COVID-19.

A Seattle source enrolled patients during active infection and followed them longitudinally. The trim removed 5 bases at V and 6 bases at J, leaving 10 bases unmatched. There are 15 residues in the CDR3. Per the germline V gene, CDR1 is MNHNY and CDR2 is SVGAGI (reference sequence). The chain combines TRBV6-6 with TRBJ2-7; TRBD2 agrees at 10 bases. Sequenced material: peripheral blood. The clonotype originates from a woman in her 70s with COVID-19, enrolled during active disease. CDR3 nucleotides: TGTGCCAGCAGTCCACGGGCTAGCGGGAGTCGCGAGCAGTACTTC. Translating gives CASSPRASGSREQYF.